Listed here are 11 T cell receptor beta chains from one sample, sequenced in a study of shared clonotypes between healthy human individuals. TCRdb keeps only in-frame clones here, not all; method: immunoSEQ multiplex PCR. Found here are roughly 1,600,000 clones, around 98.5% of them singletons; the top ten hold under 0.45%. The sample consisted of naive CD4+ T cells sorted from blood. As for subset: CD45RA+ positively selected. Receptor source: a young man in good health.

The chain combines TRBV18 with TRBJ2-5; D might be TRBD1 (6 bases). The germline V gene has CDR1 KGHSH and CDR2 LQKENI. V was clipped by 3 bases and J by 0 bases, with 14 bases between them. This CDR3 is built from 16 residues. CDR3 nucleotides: TGTGCCAGCTCACCGCTAGACAGGACGTACCAAGAGACCCAGTACTTC. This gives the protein CASSPLDRTYQETQYF.

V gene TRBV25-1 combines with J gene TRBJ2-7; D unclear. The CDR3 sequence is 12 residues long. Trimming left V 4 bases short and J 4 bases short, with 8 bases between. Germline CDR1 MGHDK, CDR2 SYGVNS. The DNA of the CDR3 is TGTGCCAGCAGTGTAGGGTTATACGAGCAGTACTTC. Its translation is CASSVGLYEQYF.

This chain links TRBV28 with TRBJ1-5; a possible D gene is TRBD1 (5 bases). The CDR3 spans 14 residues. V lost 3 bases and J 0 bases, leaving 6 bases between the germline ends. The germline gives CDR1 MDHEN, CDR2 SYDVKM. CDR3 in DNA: TGTGCCAGCAGTTTGAGGGGTAGCAATCAGCCCCAGCATTTT. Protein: CASSLRGSNQPQHF.

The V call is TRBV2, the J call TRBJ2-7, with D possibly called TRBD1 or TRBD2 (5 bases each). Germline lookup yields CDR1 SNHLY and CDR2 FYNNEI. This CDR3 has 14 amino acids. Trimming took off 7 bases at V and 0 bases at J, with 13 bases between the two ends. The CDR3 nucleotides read TGTGCCAGCACCAAGGAGGACACCTCCTACGAGCAGTACTTC. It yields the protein CASTKEDTSYEQYF.

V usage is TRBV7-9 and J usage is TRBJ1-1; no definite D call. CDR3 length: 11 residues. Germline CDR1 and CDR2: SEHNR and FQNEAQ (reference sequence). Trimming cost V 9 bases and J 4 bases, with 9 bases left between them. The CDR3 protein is CASTAGTEAFF. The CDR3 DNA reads TGTGCCAGTACAGCGGGCACTGAAGCTTTCTTT.

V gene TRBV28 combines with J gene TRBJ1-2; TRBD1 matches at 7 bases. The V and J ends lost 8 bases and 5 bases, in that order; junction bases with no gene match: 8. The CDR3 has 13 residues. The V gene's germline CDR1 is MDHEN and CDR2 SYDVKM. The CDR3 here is CASSGTAIYGYTF. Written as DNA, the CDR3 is TGTGCCAGCTCAGGGACAGCAATATATGGCTACACCTTC.

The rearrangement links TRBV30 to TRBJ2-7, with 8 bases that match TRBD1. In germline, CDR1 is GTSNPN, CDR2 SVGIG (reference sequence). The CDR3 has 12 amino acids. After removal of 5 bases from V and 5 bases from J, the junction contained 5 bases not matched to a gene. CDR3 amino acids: CAWGQGADEQYF. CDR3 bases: TGTGCCTGGGGACAGGGAGCGGACGAGCAGTACTTC. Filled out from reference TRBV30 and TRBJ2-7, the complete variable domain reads SQTIHQWPATLVQPVGSPLSLECTVEGTSNPNLYWYRQAAGRGLQLLFYSVGIGQISSEVPQNLSASRPQDRQFILSSKKLLLSDSGFYLCAWGQGADEQYFGPGTRLTVT.

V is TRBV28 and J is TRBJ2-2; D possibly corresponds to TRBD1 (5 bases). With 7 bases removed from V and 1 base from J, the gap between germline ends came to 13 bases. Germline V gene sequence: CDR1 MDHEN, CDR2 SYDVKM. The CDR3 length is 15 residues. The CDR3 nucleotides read TGTGCCAGCACATCGGCAGGGTGGAACACCGGGGAGCTGTTTTTT. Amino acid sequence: CASTSAGWNTGELFF.

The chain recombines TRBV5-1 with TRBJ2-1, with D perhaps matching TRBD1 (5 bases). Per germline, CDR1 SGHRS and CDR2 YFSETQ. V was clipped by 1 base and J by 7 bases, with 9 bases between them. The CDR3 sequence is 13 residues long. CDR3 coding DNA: TGCGCCAGCAGCTTGCAGGGTTGGAATGAGCAGTTCTTC. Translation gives CASSLQGWNEQFF.

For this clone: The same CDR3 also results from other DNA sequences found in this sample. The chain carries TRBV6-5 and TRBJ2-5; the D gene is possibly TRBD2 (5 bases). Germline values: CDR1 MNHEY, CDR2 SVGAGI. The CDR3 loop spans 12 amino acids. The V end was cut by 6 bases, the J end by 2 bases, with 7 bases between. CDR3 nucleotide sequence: TGTGCCAGCAGCGGGGTTCAAGAGACCCAGTACTTC. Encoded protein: CASSGVQETQYF.

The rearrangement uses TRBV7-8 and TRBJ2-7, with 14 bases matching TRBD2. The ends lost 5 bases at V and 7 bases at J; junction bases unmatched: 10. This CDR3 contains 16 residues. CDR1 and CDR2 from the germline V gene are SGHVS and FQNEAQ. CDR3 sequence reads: CASSARLAGGPGEQYF. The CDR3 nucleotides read TGTGCCAGCAGCGCTCGACTAGCGGGAGGGCCGGGGGAGCAGTACTTC.